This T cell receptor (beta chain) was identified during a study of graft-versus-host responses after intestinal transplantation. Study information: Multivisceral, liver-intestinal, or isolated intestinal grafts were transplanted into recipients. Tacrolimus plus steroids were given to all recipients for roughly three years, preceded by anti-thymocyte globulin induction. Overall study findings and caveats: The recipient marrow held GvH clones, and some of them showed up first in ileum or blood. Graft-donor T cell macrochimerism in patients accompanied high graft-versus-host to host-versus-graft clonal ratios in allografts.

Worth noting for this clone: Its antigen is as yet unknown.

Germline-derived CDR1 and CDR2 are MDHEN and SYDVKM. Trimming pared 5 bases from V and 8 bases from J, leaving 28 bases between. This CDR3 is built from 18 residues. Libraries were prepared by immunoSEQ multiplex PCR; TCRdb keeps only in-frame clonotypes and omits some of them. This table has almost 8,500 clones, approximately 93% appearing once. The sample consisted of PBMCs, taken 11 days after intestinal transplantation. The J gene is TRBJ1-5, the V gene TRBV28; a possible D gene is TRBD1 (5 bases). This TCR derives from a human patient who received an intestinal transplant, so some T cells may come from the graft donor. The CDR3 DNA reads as TGTGCCAGCAGTCCAATGGCCCTCAGGGATCTGGGAAATGAGCCCCAGCATTTT. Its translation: CASSPMALRDLGNEPQHF. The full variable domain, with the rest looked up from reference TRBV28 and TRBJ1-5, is DVKVTQSSRYLVKRTGEKVFLECVQDMDHENMFWYRQDPGLGLRLIYFSYDVKMKEKGDIPEGYSVSREKKERFSLILESASTNQTSMYLCASSPMALRDLGNEPQHFGDGTRLSIL.